This T cell receptor beta chain was observed in a study of blood T cells in healthy people across ages. A sample-barcoded 5' primer and a J-beta primer mix were used in a second PCR of about 7 to 12 cycles. TCRdb fed the 5' RACE reads into MiXCR, producing one record per CDR3 protein. The sample yields approximately 1.5 million distinct CDR3 sequences, about 35% seen once. Isolated per sample were at least 7 million PBMCs. This TCR was sampled from a young woman in good health. Specimen: blood.

This CDR3 reads CASSTTSGDYNEQFF. The CDR3 DNA sequence: TGCGCCAGCAGCACCACTAGCGGGGATTACAATGAGCAGTTCTTC. V gene TRBV5-1 combines with J gene TRBJ2-1; 10 nucleotides match TRBD2. The CDR3 is 15 amino acids. Unmatched junction bases numbered 5, after V lost 4 bases and J lost 4 bases. Germline loops: CDR1 SGHRS, CDR2 YFSETQ.